The 7 T cell receptor beta chains listed next were all sequenced from one sample in a study of Tregs in tolerant kidney transplant recipients. This table comes from immunoSEQ multiplex PCR, and its TCRdb copy is limited to in-frame clones, with some not included. The sample lists roughly 68,000 clones, 84% occurring once. What was sequenced was CD4+ T cells from blood. Receptors originate from a human donor in good health.

This chain links TRBV25-1 with TRBJ2-7; D is unclear. Trimming took 6 bases from V and 1 from J, leaving 7 bases between them. CDR3 size: 12 residues. Germline V gives CDR1 MGHDK, CDR2 SYGVNS. CDR3 bases: TGTGCCAGCAGGTTCGATTCCTACGAGCAGTACTTC. This codes for CASRFDSYEQYF.

The V call is TRBV7-2, the J call TRBJ2-5; D call uncertain. The CDR3 consists of 11 residues. With 4 bases removed from V and 8 bases from J, the gap between germline ends came to 8 bases. Germline CDR1 reads SGHTA; CDR2 reads FQGNSA. DNA for the CDR3: TGTGCCAGCAGCTCCCTCCAAACCCAGTACTTC. Protein sequence: CASSSLQTQYF.

The table lists this clone with a few counts. The chain is built from TRBV10-3 and TRBJ2-3; 10 bases match TRBD2. The CDR3 has 14 amino acids. V was pared by 10 bases and J by 5 bases, with 9 bases of the junction left unmatched. Per germline, CDR1 ENHRY and CDR2 SYGVKD. CDR3 in DNA: TGTGCCACGAACATAGCGGGGGGAGGAGATACGCAGTATTTT. Its translation: CATNIAGGGDTQYF.

This clone has only one observation. This chain links TRBV25-1 with TRBJ2-7; D is uncertain. Germline CDR1 reads MGHDK; CDR2 reads SYGVNS. The CDR3 length is 13 residues. The ends were cut back, 4 bases at V and 3 bases at J, with 10 bases in the middle. The CDR3 coding sequence is TGTGCCAGCAGTGGGCGAGTAGACTACGAGCAGTACTTC. Its translation: CASSGRVDYEQYF.

This chain links TRBV6-1 with TRBJ2-3, with 7 bases matching TRBD1. Germline lookup yields CDR1 MNHNS and CDR2 SASEGT. V gave up 9 bases and J gave up 3 bases; unmatched junction bases: 9. The CDR3 is 14 residues long. CDR3 sequence (DNA): TGTGCCAGTACGACAGGGTCGGGAACAGATACGCAGTATTTT. Translating it yields CASTTGSGTDTQYF.

This sequence joins TRBV5-6 and TRBJ1-1, with D maybe TRBD1 (6 bases). This CDR3 region has 17 residues. Germline CDR1 SGHDT, CDR2 YYEEEE. Trimming stripped 0 bases from V and 2 bases from J, with 17 bases between. CDR3 DNA: TGTGCCAGCAGCTTGGTGCCGGGGACAACTATAAACACTGAAGCTTTCTTT. It is translated as CASSLVPGTTINTEAFF.

The J gene is TRBJ1-1, the V gene TRBV6-6, with no clear D. CDR1 and CDR2 from the germline V gene are MNHNY and SVGAGI (reference sequence). This CDR3 has 15 residues. Trimming stripped 0 bases from V and 3 bases from J, with 11 bases between. CDR3 nucleotides: TGTGCCAGCAGTTACTCGTCGGAGGGCTACACTGAAGCTTTCTTT. It specifies CASSYSSEGYTEAFF.